Following are 30 T cell receptor beta chains from one sample sequenced in a study of blood T cell repertoires in COVID-19. Libraries were prepared by immunoSEQ multiplex PCR; TCRdb keeps only in-frame clonotypes and omits some of them. The sample carries 200,000 to 250,000 clones, roughly 84% recorded once. Sequenced sample: peripheral blood. Receptors were obtained from a woman in her fifties or sixties with acute or convalescent COVID-19.

The chain has TRBV15 and TRBJ1-5; D might be TRBD1 (5 bases). The length of the CDR3 is 16 residues. V lost 1 base and J 0 bases, leaving 10 bases between the germline ends. From germline, CDR1 is LNHNV and CDR2 YYDKDF (reference sequence). CDR3 in amino acids: CATSRVSGLSNQPQHF. The CDR3 DNA reads TGTGCCACCAGCAGAGTGTCAGGGCTTAGCAATCAGCCCCAGCATTTT.

The CDR3 sequence: CASSSTTGVNYGYTF. The CDR3 DNA is TGCGCCAGCAGCTCAACGACAGGGGTAAACTATGGCTACACCTTC. The rearrangement uses TRBV5-1 and TRBJ1-2; 8 nucleotides align to TRBD1. V dropped 3 bases and J dropped 2; count of bases not matched to a gene: 6. The CDR3 runs to 15 residues. Germline V gene data show CDR1 as SGHRS and CDR2 as YFSETQ.

The chain employs TRBV3-1 (or the pseudogene TRBV3-2) and TRBJ1-2; D may be TRBD1 (6 bases). The ends were cut back, 3 bases at V and 0 bases at J, with 11 bases in the middle. There are 15 residues in the CDR3. Germline CDR1 LGHDT, CDR2 YNNKEL (reference sequence). This CDR3 reads CASSHNTGSNYGYTF. CDR3 bases: TGTGCCAGCAGCCACAATACAGGGTCTAACTATGGCTACACCTTC.

V gene TRBV27 combines with J gene TRBJ1-1; D unclear. The CDR3 contains 13 residues. The germline CDR1 and CDR2 sequences are MNHEY and SMNVEV (reference sequence). The V gene lost 6 bases and the J gene lost 9 bases, with 17 bases spanning the gap. CDR3 sequence (DNA): TGTGCCAGCAGCCCCCTTATGGCCACCCAAGCTTTCTTT. Protein product: CASSPLMATQAFF.

The chain has TRBV30 and TRBJ1-1; D unresolved. The V and J ends lost 3 bases and 0 bases respectively, with 20 bases between them. Germline CDR1 GTSNPN, CDR2 SVGIG (reference sequence). This CDR3 is 17 amino acids long. The CDR3 DNA is TGTGCCTGGAGCTCTAGCCTGCTGCGGCGTCTGAACACTGAAGCTTTCTTT. This translates into CAWSSSLLRRLNTEAFF.

The rearrangement links TRBV7-8 to TRBJ1-2; 7 bases line up with TRBD1. The CDR3 is 14 residues long. Germline CDR1 SGHVS, CDR2 FQNEAQ. V shed 4 bases, J shed 4 bases, and the junction held 6 bases outside the gene matches. In DNA, the CDR3 is TGTGCCAGCAGCTCCAGGGGGATCGGCTATGGCTACACCTTC. Residues: CASSSRGIGYGYTF.

This clone was recorded only once. The V and J genes are TRBV9 and TRBJ2-5; D possibly corresponds to TRBD2 (6 bases). Germline CDR1 reads SGDLS; CDR2 reads YYNGEE. The CDR3 runs to 13 residues. The V end lost 5 bases, the J end lost 4 bases, and 12 bases lay between the germline ends. The CDR3 loop reads CASRGTSSETQYF. CDR3 bases: TGTGCCAGCAGAGGAACTAGCTCAGAGACCCAGTACTTC.

The chain uses TRBV30 and TRBJ1-2; TRBD1 matches 10 bases. Germline V gene data show CDR1 as GTSNPN and CDR2 as SVGIG (reference sequence). The CDR3 extends over 14 amino acids. Unmatched junction bases numbered 4, after V lost 0 bases and J lost 6 bases. The DNA for the CDR3 is TGTGCCTGGAGTGTACAGGGGACAGGGGATGGCTACACCTTC. This gives the protein CAWSVQGTGDGYTF.

This clone was recorded only once. The chain combines TRBV19 with TRBJ2-3, with TRBD2 matching 9 bases. The V segment lost 2 bases and the J segment 0 bases; nucleotides outside the gene matches: 12. This CDR3 spans 19 amino acids. The germline CDR1 and CDR2 sequences are LNHDA and SQIVND (reference sequence). This CDR3 reads CASSIFRLAGTSSTDTQYF. As DNA, the CDR3 is TGTGCCAGTAGTATATTTAGGCTAGCGGGGACTTCTAGCACAGATACGCAGTATTTT.

In regard to this clone: At one end, the junction sequence differs from germline, possibly due to a read error. The J gene is TRBJ2-1, the V gene TRBV5-1, with 12 bases that match TRBD2. The CDR3 is 16 residues long. Germline V CDR1 and CDR2: SGHRS, YFSETQ. CDR3 coding DNA: TGCGCCAACAGCTTCCTAGCGGGGGGGTCCTACAATGAGCAGTTCTTC. Residues: CANSFLAGGSYNEQFF.

The gene calls are TRBV5-1 and TRBJ2-2, with a possible D match to TRBD2 (6 bases). In germline, CDR1 is SGHRS, CDR2 YFSETQ. The CDR3 sequence is 14 residues long. V lost 7 bases and J 2 bases, leaving 12 bases between the germline ends. CDR3: CASHRDSNTGELFF. CDR3 nucleotide sequence: TGCGCCAGCCACCGGGACTCAAACACCGGGGAGCTGTTTTTT.

V and J are TRBV11-2 and TRBJ1-6; TRBD1 is a possible D gene (5 bases). V was clipped by 2 bases and J by 15 bases, with 17 bases between them. Looked up from germline, CDR1 is SGHAT and CDR2 is FQNNGV. The CDR3 is 14 residues long. CDR3 residues: CASSLNGTPVDLHF. CDR3 bases: TGTGCCAGCAGCTTAAACGGGACTCCCGTGGACCTCCACTTT.

The rearrangement uses TRBV4-1 and TRBJ2-3; D gene unclear. CDR1 and CDR2 from the germline V gene are MGHRA and YSYEKL. The V and J ends lost 0 bases and 3 bases respectively, with 7 bases between them. The CDR3 contains 14 residues. CDR3 DNA: TGCGCCAGCAGCCAAGACCCCTTTACAGATACGCAGTATTTT. Translated: CASSQDPFTDTQYF.

This clone showed up just once. The chain carries TRBV19 and TRBJ2-3; 7 nucleotides align to TRBD2. This CDR3 has 15 amino acids. The junction had 10 bases not matched to a gene; V was cut back by 3 bases and J by 7 bases. Per the germline V gene, CDR1 is LNHDA and CDR2 is SQIVND (reference sequence). CDR3 loop: CASSIPAGVSHTQYF. CDR3 nucleotides: TGTGCCAGTAGTATTCCCGCGGGGGTGAGCCATACGCAGTATTTT.

The gene calls are TRBV19 and TRBJ2-2, with D perhaps TRBD2 (5 bases). The CDR3 has 15 amino acids. V shed 8 bases and J shed 1 base, with 14 bases lying between them. Germline V gives CDR1 LNHDA, CDR2 SQIVND (reference sequence). CDR3 in DNA: TGTGCCAGTGCGAATGGACTGAAGAACACCGGGGAGCTGTTTTTT. This codes for CASANGLKNTGELFF.

The rearrangement joins TRBV5-1 to TRBJ1-1; possible D gene TRBD1, 5 bases. V dropped 4 bases and J dropped 4 bases, with 17 bases sitting between them. CDR3 length: 15 residues. Per the germline V gene, CDR1 is SGHRS and CDR2 is YFSETQ. The CDR3 region has the DNA TGCGCCAGCAGCCCCGGGGGGATTCCAGGCACTGAAGCTTTCTTT. Translated: CASSPGGIPGTEAFF.

The chain is built from TRBV30 and TRBJ1-2; 9 nucleotides agree with TRBD1. Trimming cost V 3 bases and J 6 bases; bases outside gene matches: 8. CDR3 length: 14 amino acids. In germline, CDR1 is GTSNPN, CDR2 SVGIG (reference sequence). In DNA, the CDR3 is TGTGCCTGGAGCCGACAGGGGGGAGTGAATGGCTACACCTTC. Translation gives CAWSRQGGVNGYTF.

The chain is built from TRBV15 and TRBJ1-1, with TRBD1 matching 9 bases. CDR1 is LNHNV, CDR2 YYDKDF, per germline (reference sequence). This CDR3 has 17 amino acids. J was trimmed by 4 bases and V by 5 bases; bases with no gene match: 14. CDR3 DNA sequence: TGTGCCACCAGCGGGATCCGGGACAGGGTAATTTTCACTGAAGCTTTCTTT. Protein: CATSGIRDRVIFTEAFF.

J is TRBJ1-1 and V is TRBV12-3 or TRBV12-4; the D gene is possibly TRBD1 (6 bases). The CDR3 length is 13 residues. Between the trimmed V and J ends, which lost 8 bases and 8 bases, there was a span of 18 bases. The CDR3 DNA reads as TGTGCCAGCTCAAGGGGGGGCGCGCAGGAAGCTTTCTTT. This translates into CASSRGGAQEAFF.

The chain recombines TRBV19 with TRBJ1-2, with unresolved D. The CDR3 contains 15 residues. V was clipped by 10 bases and J by 3 bases, with 21 bases between them. From germline, CDR1 is LNHDA and CDR2 SQIVND (reference sequence). The CDR3: CATSIGGGNDYGYTF. As DNA, the CDR3 is TGTGCCACCAGTATCGGAGGCGGGAATGACTATGGCTACACCTTC.

CDR3 in DNA: TGTGCCAGCAGCTTGGTCCGGCAGGGGCGCTATGGCTACACCTTC. It encodes CASSLVRQGRYGYTF. The chain combines TRBV5-6 with TRBJ1-2; D may be TRBD1 (6 bases). CDR3 length: 15 residues. The V gene lost 0 bases and the J gene lost 4 bases, with 13 bases spanning the gap. CDR1 and CDR2 from the germline V gene are SGHDT and YYEEEE. The entire variable domain, with the rest obtained from reference TRBV5-6 and TRBJ1-2, is as follows: DAGVTQSPTHLIKTRGQQVTLRCSPKSGHDTVSWYQQALGQGPQFIFQYYEEEERQRGNFPDRFSGHQFPNYSSELNVNALLLGDSALYLCASSLVRQGRYGYTFGSGTRLTVV.

The chain links TRBV6-1 to TRBJ1-1, with D possibly being TRBD1 (5 bases). The V gene lost 3 bases and the J gene lost 4 bases, with 9 bases spanning the gap. Germline V gives CDR1 MNHNS, CDR2 SASEGT. CDR3 length: 13 residues. As DNA, the CDR3 is TGTGCCAGCAGTGATATGGGGCTCACTGAAGCTTTCTTT. Translating it yields CASSDMGLTEAFF.

V gene TRBV30 combines with J gene TRBJ2-5; 8 bases match TRBD2. The CDR3 sequence is 16 residues long. With V trimmed by 4 bases and J by 4 bases, 14 bases remained unmatched. Germline CDR1 is GTSNPN and CDR2 is SVGIG (reference sequence). CDR3 protein: CAWTRGGGTQGETQYF. Here the CDR3 DNA reads TGTGCCTGGACCCGCGGCGGGGGGACTCAGGGAGAGACCCAGTACTTC.

CDR3 protein: CASMGRQGHTGELFF. The CDR3 DNA reads as TGTGCCAGTATGGGGCGACAGGGGCACACCGGGGAGCTGTTTTTT. This chain uses TRBV19 with TRBJ2-2, with 8 bases matching TRBD1. The CDR3 is 15 residues long. V gave up 7 bases and J gave up 3 bases; unmatched junction bases: 7. Germline CDR1 reads LNHDA; CDR2 reads SQIVND (reference sequence). Full variable domain (outside the CDR3, taken from reference TRBV19 and TRBJ2-2): DGGITQSPKYLFRKEGQNVTLSCEQNLNHDAMYWYRQDPGQGLRLIYYSQIVNDFQKGDIAEGYSVSREKKESFPLTVTSAQKNPTAFYLCASMGRQGHTGELFFGEGSRLTVL.

V is TRBV11-1 and J is TRBJ2-3, with a possible D match to TRBD1 (5 bases). Germline-derived CDR1 and CDR2 are SGHAT and FQDESV (reference sequence). CDR3 size: 16 residues. The V gene lost 5 bases and the J gene lost 2 bases, with 17 bases spanning the gap. The CDR3 is CASSPWVLGPTDTQYF. Here the CDR3 DNA reads TGTGCCAGCAGCCCCTGGGTCCTGGGGCCCACAGATACGCAGTATTTT.

The chain employs TRBV5-6 and TRBJ2-7; D is unresolved. The CDR3 spans 13 residues. The V and J ends lost 1 base and 1 base respectively, with 6 bases between them. The germline CDR1 and CDR2 sequences are SGHDT and YYEEEE. The CDR3, as DNA: TGTGCCAGCAGCTTGCGGGTTTCCTACGAGCAGTACTTC. It encodes CASSLRVSYEQYF.

The chain is built from TRBV10-3 and TRBJ2-7, with 9 bases that match TRBD1. Germline V gene sequence: CDR1 ENHRY, CDR2 SYGVKD. V dropped 5 bases and J dropped 4; count of bases not matched to a gene: 3. The CDR3 runs to 13 residues. The CDR3 spells CAISPGTGYEQYF. The CDR3 DNA follows: TGTGCCATCAGTCCCGGGACAGGGTACGAGCAGTACTTC.

The genes are TRBV18 and TRBJ1-5; D remains ambiguous. The V gene lost 2 bases and the J gene lost 2 bases, with 7 bases spanning the gap. Germline V gene sequence: CDR1 KGHSH, CDR2 LQKENI. CDR3 length: 14 residues. In DNA form, the CDR3 reads TGTGCCAGCTCACCAGCGCAAGGCAATCAGCCCCAGCATTTT. Encoded protein: CASSPAQGNQPQHF. Full variable domain (remainder filled in from reference TRBV18 and TRBJ1-5): NAGVMQNPRHLVRRRGQEARLRCSPMKGHSHVYWYRQLPEEGLKFMVYLQKENIIDESGMPKERFSAEFPKEGPSILRIQQVVRGDSAAYFCASSPAQGNQPQHFGDGTRLSIL.

The chain combines TRBV5-4 with TRBJ2-6, with D maybe TRBD2 (7 bases). The CDR3 contains 18 residues. Trimming pared 4 bases from V and 0 bases from J, leaving 17 bases between. The germline gives CDR1 SGHNT, CDR2 YYREEE (reference sequence). The CDR3 here is CASSPRRGGASGANVLTF. The CDR3, as DNA: TGTGCCAGCAGCCCCCGTAGAGGGGGGGCCTCTGGGGCCAACGTCCTGACTTTC.

The chain employs TRBV4-1 and TRBJ2-5; 8 bases map to TRBD2. CDR1 MGHRA and CDR2 YSYEKL come from the germline V gene. Trimming cost V 1 base and J 3 bases; bases outside gene matches: 10. CDR3 size: 17 residues. CDR3 protein: CASSQVLSGGVEETQYF. Written as DNA, the CDR3 is TGCGCCAGCAGCCAAGTTCTATCGGGGGGGGTAGAAGAGACCCAGTACTTC.